This TCR beta chain was captured by sequencing in a study of blood T cells in healthy people across ages. Looking at the study overall: Template switching captured about one barcoded beta molecule per two T cells.

Primers used in a second PCR of about 6 to 11 cycles were a sample-barcoded 5' primer and a J-beta primer mix. Each of the samples gave a minimum of 2.5 million paired-end reads that contained CDR3. TCRdb redid the calling of the 5' RACE reads with MiXCR, one entry per CDR3 protein. The table records 650,000 to 800,000 distinct CDR3 sequences, 40% to 50% of them present only once. This clonotype has only a few counts. Its antigen is still unknown. The study's findings and limits: Diversity of TCR beta correlated strongly with naive T cell percentage.

Every donor gave 8 to 10 milliliters of peripheral blood. Specimen: blood. The receptor was derived from a man in his 60s in good health.

The CDR3 bases are TGTGCCACCTGGGGCGGGGGCAGCTCCTACGAGCAGTACTTC. This sequence encodes CATWGGGSSYEQYF. The genes are TRBV28 and TRBJ2-7; TRBD2 is a possible D gene (7 bases). Germline values: CDR1 MDHEN, CDR2 SYDVKM. With 10 bases removed from V and 0 bases from J, the gap between germline ends came to 16 bases. The CDR3 has 14 amino acids.